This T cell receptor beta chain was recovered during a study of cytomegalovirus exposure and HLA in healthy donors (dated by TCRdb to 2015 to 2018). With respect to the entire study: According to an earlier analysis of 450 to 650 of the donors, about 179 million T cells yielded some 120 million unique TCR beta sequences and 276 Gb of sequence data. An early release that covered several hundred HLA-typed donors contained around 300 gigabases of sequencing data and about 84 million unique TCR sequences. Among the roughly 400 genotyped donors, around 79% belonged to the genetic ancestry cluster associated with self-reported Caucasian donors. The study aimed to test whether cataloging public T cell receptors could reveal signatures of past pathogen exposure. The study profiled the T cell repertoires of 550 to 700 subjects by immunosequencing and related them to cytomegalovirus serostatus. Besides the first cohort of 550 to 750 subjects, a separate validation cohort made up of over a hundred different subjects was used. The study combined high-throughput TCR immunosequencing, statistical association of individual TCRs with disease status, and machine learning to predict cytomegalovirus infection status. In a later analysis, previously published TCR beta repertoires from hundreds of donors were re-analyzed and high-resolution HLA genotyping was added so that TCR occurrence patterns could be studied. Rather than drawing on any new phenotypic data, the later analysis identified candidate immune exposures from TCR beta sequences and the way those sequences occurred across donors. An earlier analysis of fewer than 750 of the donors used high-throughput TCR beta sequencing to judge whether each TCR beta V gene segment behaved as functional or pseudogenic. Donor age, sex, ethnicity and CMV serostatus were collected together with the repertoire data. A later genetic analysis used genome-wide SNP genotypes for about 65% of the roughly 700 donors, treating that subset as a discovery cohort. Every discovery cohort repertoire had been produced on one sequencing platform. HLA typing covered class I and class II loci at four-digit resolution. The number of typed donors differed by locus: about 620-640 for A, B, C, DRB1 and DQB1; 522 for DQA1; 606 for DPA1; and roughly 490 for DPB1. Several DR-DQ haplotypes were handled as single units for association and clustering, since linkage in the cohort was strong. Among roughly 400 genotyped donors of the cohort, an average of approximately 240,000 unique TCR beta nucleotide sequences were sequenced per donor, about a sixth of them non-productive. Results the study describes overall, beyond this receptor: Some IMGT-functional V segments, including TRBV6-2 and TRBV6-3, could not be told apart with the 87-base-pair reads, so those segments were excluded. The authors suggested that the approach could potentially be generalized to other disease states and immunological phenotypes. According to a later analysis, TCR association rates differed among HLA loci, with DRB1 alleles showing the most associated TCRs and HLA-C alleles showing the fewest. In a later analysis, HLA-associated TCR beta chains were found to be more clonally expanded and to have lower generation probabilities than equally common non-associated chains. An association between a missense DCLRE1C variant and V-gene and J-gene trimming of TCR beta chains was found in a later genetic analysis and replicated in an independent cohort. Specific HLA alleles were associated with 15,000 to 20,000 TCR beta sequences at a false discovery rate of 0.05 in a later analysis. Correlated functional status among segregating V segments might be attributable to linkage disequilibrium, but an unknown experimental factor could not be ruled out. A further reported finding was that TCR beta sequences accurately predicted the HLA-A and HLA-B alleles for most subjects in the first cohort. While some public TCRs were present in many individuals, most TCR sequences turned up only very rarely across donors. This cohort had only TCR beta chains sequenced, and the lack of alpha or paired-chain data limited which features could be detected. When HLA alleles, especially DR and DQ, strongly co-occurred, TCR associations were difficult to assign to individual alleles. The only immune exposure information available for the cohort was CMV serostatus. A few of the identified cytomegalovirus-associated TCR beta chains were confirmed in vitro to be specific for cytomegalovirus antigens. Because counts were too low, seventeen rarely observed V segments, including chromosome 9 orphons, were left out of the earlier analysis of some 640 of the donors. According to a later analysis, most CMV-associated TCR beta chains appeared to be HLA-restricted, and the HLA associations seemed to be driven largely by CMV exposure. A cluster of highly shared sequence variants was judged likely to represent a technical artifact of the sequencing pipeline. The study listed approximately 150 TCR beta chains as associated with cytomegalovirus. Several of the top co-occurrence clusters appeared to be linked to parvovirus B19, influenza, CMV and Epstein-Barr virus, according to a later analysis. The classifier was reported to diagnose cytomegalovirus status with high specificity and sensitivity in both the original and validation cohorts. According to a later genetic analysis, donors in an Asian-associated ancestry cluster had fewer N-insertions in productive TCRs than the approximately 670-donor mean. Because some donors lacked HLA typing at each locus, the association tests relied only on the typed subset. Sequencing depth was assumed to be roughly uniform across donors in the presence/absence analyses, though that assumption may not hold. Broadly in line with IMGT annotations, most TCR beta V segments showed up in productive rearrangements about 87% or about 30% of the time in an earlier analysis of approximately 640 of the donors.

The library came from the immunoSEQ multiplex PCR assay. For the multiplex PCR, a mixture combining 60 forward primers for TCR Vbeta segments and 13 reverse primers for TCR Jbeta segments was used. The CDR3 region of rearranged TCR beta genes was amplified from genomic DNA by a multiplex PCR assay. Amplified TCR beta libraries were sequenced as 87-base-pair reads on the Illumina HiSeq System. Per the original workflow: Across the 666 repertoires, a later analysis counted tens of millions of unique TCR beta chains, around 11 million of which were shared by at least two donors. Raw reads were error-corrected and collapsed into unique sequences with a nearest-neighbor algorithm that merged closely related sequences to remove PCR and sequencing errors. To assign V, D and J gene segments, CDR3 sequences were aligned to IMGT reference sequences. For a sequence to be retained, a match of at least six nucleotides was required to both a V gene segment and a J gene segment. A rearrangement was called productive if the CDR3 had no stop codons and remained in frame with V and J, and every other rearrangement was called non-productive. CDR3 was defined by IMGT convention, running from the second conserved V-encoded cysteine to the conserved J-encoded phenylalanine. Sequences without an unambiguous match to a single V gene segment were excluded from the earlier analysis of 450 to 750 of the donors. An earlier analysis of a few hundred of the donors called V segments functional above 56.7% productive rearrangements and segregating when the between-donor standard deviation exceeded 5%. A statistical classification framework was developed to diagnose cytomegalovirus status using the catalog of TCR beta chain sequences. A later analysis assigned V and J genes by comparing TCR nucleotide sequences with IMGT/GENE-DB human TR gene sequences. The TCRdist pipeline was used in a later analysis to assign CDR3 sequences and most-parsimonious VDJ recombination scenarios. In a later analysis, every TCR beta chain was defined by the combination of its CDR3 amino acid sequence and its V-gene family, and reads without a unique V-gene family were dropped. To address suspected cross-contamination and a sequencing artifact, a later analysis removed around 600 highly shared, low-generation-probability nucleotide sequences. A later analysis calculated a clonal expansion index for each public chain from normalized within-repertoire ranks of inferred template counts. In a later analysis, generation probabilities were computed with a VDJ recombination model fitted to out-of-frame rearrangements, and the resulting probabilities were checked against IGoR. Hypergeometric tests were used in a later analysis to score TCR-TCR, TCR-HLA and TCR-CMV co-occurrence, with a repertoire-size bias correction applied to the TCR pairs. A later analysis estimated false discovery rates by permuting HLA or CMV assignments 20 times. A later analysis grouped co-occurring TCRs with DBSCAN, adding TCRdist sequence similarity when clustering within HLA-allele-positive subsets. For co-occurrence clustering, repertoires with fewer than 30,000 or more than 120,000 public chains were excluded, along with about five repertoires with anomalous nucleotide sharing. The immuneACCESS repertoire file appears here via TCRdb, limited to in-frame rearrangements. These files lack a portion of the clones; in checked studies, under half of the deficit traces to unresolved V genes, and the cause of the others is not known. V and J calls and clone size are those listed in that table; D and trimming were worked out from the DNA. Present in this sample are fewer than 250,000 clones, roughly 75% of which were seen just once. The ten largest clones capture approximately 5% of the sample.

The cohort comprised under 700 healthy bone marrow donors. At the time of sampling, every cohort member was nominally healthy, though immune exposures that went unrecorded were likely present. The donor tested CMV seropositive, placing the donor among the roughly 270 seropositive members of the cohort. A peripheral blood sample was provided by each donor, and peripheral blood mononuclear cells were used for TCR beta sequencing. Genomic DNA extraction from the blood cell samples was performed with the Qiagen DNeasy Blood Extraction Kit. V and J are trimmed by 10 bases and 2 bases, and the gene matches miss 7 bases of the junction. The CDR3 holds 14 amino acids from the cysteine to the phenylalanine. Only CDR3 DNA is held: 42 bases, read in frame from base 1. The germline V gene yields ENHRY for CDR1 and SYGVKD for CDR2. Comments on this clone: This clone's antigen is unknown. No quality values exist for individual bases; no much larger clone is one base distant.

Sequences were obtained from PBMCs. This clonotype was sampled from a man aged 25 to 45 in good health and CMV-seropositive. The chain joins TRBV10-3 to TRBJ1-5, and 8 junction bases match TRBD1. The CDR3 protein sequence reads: CATSDRERNQPQHF. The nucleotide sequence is TGTGCCACCTCGGACAGGGAGCGCAATCAGCCCCAGCATTTT.